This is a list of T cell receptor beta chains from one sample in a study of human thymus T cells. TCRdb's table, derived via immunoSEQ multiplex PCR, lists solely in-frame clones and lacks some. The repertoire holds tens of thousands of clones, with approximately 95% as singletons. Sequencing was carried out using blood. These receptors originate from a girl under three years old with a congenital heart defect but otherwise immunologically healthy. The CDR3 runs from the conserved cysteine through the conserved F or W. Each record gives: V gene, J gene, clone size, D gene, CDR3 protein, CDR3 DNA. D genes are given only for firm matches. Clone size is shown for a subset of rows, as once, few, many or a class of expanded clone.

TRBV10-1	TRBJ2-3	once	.	CASSQGTDTQYF	TGCGCCAGCAGCCAGGGCACAGATACGCAGTATTTT
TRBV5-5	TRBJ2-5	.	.	CASSPRQGGQETQYF	TGTGCCAGCAGCCCCCGACAGGGAGGCCAAGAGACCCAGTACTTC
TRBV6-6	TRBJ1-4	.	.	CASSYSWATNEKLFF	TGTGCCAGCAGTTACTCGTGGGCAACTAATGAAAAACTGTTTTTT
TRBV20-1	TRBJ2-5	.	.	CSAHRAETQYF	TGCAGTGCTCACAGGGCTGAGACCCAGTACTTC
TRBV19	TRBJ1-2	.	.	CASSSGEVGWGYTF	TGTGCCAGTAGTAGCGGGGAAGTGGGCTGGGGCTACACCTTC
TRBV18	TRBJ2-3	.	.	CASSQTGRTDTQYF	TGTGCCAGCTCACAGACAGGGAGGACAGATACGCAGTATTTT
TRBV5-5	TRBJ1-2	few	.	CASSVDRIYGYTF	TGTGCCAGCAGCGTAGACAGAATCTATGGCTACACCTTC
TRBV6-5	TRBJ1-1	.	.	CASSPNRPGTEAFF	TGTGCCAGCAGTCCCAACCGACCTGGGACTGAAGCTTTCTTT
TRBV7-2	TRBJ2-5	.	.	CASSLRRARETQYF	TGTGCCAGCAGCTTAAGGCGTGCTAGAGAGACCCAGTACTTC
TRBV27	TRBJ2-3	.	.	CASSTKKYRAGTDTQYF	TGTGCCAGCAGTACAAAGAAGTACAGGGCAGGCACAGATACGCAGTATTTT
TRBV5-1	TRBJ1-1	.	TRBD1	CASRTQGGSTEAFF	TGCGCCAGCAGGACGCAGGGGGGGAGCACTGAAGCTTTCTTT
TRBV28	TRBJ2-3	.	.	CASSLNRYTQYF	TGTGCCAGCAGTTTAAACAGGTATACGCAGTATTTT
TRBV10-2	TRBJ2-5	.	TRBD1	CASTGQGREETQYF	TGCGCCAGCACAGGACAGGGTAGGGAAGAGACCCAGTACTTC
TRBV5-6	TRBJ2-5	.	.	CASSLGQQETQYF	TGTGCCAGCAGCTTGGGACAGCAAGAGACCCAGTACTTC